The clone carrying this TCR beta chain is a singleton in its sample. Its antigen is unknown. Clones were sequenced by immunoSEQ multiplex PCR, and TCRdb holds only the in-frame ones, with some missing. The sample has about 680,000 clones; around 92% are singletons. These data originate in a study of Ad26.COV2.S vaccination and SARS-CoV-2 variants. In the study overall: Enrollment placed the donor in the COV1001 Ad26.COV2.S trial arm. The study's findings and limits: Placebo recipients showed lower spike-specific TCR breadth than vaccinees.

Regarding treatment: around 19 received Ad26.COV2.S at low or high dose, single or two shots; 5 received placebo; per-sample allocation not given. Repertoires come from day 63 after the first vaccine or placebo injection. The vaccine antigen was prefusion-stabilized Wuhan SARS-CoV-2 spike. Germline V gene lookup returns CDR1 SNHLY and CDR2 FYNNEI. This CDR3 spans 12 amino acids. The ends were cut back, 4 bases at V and 6 bases at J, with 6 bases in the middle. The source of this sequence is a person between 18 and 65 years old who received the Ad26.COV2.S COVID-19 vaccine or a placebo. This chain joins TRBV2 and TRBJ1-4; no reliable D call. Material: peripheral blood, obtained in a trial of Ad26.COV2.S vaccine versus placebo. CDR3 nucleotide sequence: TGTGCCAGCAGTGTTGGCCATGAAAAACTGTTTTTT. It specifies CASSVGHEKLFF.